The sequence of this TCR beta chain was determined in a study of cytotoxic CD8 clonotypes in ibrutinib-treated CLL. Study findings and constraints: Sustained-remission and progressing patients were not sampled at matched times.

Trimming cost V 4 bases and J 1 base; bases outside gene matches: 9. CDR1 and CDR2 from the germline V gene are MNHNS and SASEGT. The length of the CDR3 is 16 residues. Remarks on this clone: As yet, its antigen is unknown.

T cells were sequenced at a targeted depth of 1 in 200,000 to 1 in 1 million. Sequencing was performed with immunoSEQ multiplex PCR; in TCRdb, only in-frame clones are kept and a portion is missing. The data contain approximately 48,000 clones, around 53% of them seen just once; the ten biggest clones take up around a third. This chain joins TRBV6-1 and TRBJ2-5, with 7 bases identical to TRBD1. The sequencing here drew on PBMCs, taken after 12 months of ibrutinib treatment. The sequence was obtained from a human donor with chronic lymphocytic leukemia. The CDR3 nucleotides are TGTGCCAGCAGTGCTTCTGCCGGGACAGCCCAAGAGACCCAGTACTTC. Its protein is CASSASAGTAQETQYF.